One and the same sample provided the 20 T cell receptor beta chains below, sequenced in a study of blood T cell repertoires in COVID-19. The repertoire was sequenced with immunoSEQ multiplex PCR; TCRdb's copy has only in-frame clones and lacks some. The data show around 210,000 clones, with over 80% seen just once and around 0.93% held by the top ten. The specimen was peripheral blood. The receptor set was obtained from a man aged 60-69 years with COVID-19, enrolled during active disease.

This chain joins TRBV5-4 and TRBJ1-2; D not certain. CDR1 and CDR2 from the germline V gene are SGHNT and YYREEE (reference sequence). This CDR3 region has 15 residues. With 3 bases removed from V and 11 bases from J, the gap between germline ends came to 23 bases. Here the CDR3 reads CASSSSFPHGGRYTF. In DNA form, the CDR3 reads TGTGCCAGCAGCTCCTCTTTTCCGCATGGAGGTCGTTACACCTTC.

The chain couples TRBV11-2 to TRBJ2-3; 10 positions agree with TRBD2. Germline V gene lookup returns CDR1 SGHAT and CDR2 FQNNGV. The trim removed 5 bases at V and 3 bases at J, leaving 8 bases unmatched. This CDR3 region has 16 residues. For the CDR3, the DNA is TGTGCCAGCAGCATCCTAGCGGGGGCGAGGACAGATACGCAGTATTTT. This codes for CASSILAGARTDTQYF.

The chain combines TRBV3-1 (or the pseudogene TRBV3-2) with TRBJ1-2; 8 nucleotides align to TRBD1. CDR1 is LGHDT, CDR2 YNNKEL, per germline (reference sequence). The CDR3 is 15 residues long. V trimming: 3 bases; J trimming: 1 base; junction bases outside the gene matches: 4. This CDR3 is CASSHWDRINYGYTF. The CDR3 DNA reads TGTGCCAGCAGCCACTGGGACAGGATTAACTATGGCTACACCTTC.

This sequence joins TRBV4-1 and TRBJ1-2, with D perhaps matching TRBD1 (5 bases). The V and J ends lost 3 bases and 0 bases respectively, with 11 bases between them. CDR1 MGHRA and CDR2 YSYEKL come from the germline V gene. CDR3 size: 15 residues. CDR3 bases: TGCGCCAGCAGCCACCCCAGGGTTACTAACTATGGCTACACCTTC. Amino acids: CASSHPRVTNYGYTF.

The gene calls are TRBV9 and TRBJ2-2; 7 bases match TRBD1. The CDR3 runs 16 residues. J was trimmed by 2 bases and V by 4 bases; bases with no gene match: 8. CDR1 and CDR2 (germline): SGDLS, YYNGEE. The CDR3: CASSLAGTVNTGELFF. The CDR3 DNA reads as TGTGCCAGCAGCCTAGCCGGGACAGTAAACACCGGGGAGCTGTTTTTT.

This chain connects TRBV15 to TRBJ1-2; 7 positions match TRBD1. The CDR3 contains 15 residues. J lost 4 bases, V lost 1 base, and 6 bases had no gene match. Per the germline V gene, CDR1 is LNHNV and CDR2 is YYDKDF (reference sequence). The DNA of the CDR3 is TGTGCCACCAGCAGAGGGGACAGAGACTTCTATGGCTACACCTTC. Translating it yields CATSRGDRDFYGYTF.

The chain has TRBV6-2 or TRBV6-3 and TRBJ2-7; 9 positions match TRBD2. Germline CDR1 MNHEY, CDR2 SVGEGT. With 2 bases clipped from V and 2 bases from J, the junction kept 4 bases outside the gene matches. CDR3 length: 15 amino acids. CDR3 region: CASSYASGTPYEQYF. As DNA, the CDR3 is TGTGCCAGCAGTTACGCTAGCGGGACTCCCTACGAGCAGTACTTC.

This clone showed up just a few times. The V call is TRBV15, the J call TRBJ2-7; TRBD1 might be the D (5 bases). CDR1 is LNHNV and CDR2 is YYDKDF in the germline V gene (reference sequence). Trimming took off 5 bases at V and 3 bases at J, with 8 bases between the two ends. This CDR3 is built from 12 residues. CDR3 nucleotides: TGTGCCACCAGCGACAGCAACTACGAGCAGTACTTC. Protein product: CATSDSNYEQYF.

The chain employs TRBV5-1 and TRBJ1-6; 8 nucleotides agree with TRBD1. CDR1 is SGHRS, CDR2 YFSETQ, per germline. V was pared by 4 bases and J by 4 bases, with 7 bases of the junction left unmatched. CDR3 size: 16 residues. The CDR3 DNA sequence: TGCGCCAGCAGCGAAACCGGGACAGGTTATAATTCACCCCTCCACTTT. Its translation is CASSETGTGYNSPLHF.

The chain links TRBV29-1 to TRBJ2-2; D is possibly TRBD2 (6 bases). Germline values: CDR1 SQVTM, CDR2 ANQGSEA. V shed 4 bases and J shed 4 bases, with 13 bases lying between them. CDR3 size: 14 residues. The CDR3 reads CSVGVGGGTGELFF. The CDR3 bases are TGCAGCGTTGGTGTCGGGGGTGGCACCGGGGAGCTGTTTTTT.

This chain joins TRBV18 and TRBJ1-5; D is perhaps TRBD1 (6 bases). Trimming removed 6 bases from V and 5 bases from J, with 14 bases in between. The CDR3 is 14 amino acids. Germline assignment: CDR1 KGHSH and CDR2 LQKENI. The CDR3 here is CASSQDRTYQPQHF. Here the CDR3 DNA reads TGTGCCAGCTCGCAGGACAGAACATATCAGCCCCAGCATTTT.

This clone was seen more than once but under ten times. The chain combines TRBV7-2 with TRBJ1-1; D unresolved. The CDR3 is 13 amino acids. Trimming shortened V by 2 bases and J by 1 base, and 5 bases separated the two germline ends. The germline V gene has CDR1 SGHTA and CDR2 FQGNSA. This chain's CDR3 is CASSLMRNTEAFF. The CDR3 nucleotides read TGTGCCAGCAGCTTAATGAGGAACACTGAAGCTTTCTTT.

The chain uses TRBV4-1 and TRBJ2-1, with a tentative D call TRBD2 (5 bases). CDR1 and CDR2 from the germline V gene are MGHRA and YSYEKL. Trimming took 0 bases from V and 0 from J, leaving 12 bases between them. The CDR3 length is 17 residues. CDR3: CASSQDPSGSSYNEQFF. The CDR3 DNA follows: TGCGCCAGCAGCCAAGATCCTAGTGGGAGCTCCTACAATGAGCAGTTCTTC.

The rearrangement uses TRBV6-5 and TRBJ2-7, with a weak D call TRBD2 (5 bases). This CDR3 contains 12 residues. Germline lookup yields CDR1 MNHEY and CDR2 SVGAGI. Trimming took 10 bases from V and 3 from J, leaving 13 bases between them. The CDR3, as DNA: TGTGCCACCCGGGGATTCATCTACGAGCAGTACTTC. This gives the protein CATRGFIYEQYF.

The chain links TRBV30 to TRBJ1-6, with D unclear. Per the germline V gene, CDR1 is GTSNPN and CDR2 is SVGIG (reference sequence). V lost 5 bases and J lost 10, with 15 bases in between. The CDR3 consists of 13 residues. CDR3 in amino acids: CAWQDSPGSPLHF. CDR3 coding DNA: TGTGCCTGGCAGGACTCCCCCGGATCACCCCTCCACTTT.

The chain recombines TRBV6-6 with TRBJ1-1; the match to TRBD1 covers 7 bases. The V gene end was trimmed by 2 bases and the J gene end by 7 bases; junction bases not matched to a gene: 4. The CDR3 extends over 13 amino acids. CDR1 is MNHNY and CDR2 is SVGAGI in the germline V gene (reference sequence). CDR3 sequence (DNA): TGTGCCAGCAGTTACGGGACAGACGTTGAAGCTTTCTTT. Its protein product is CASSYGTDVEAFF.

The chain has TRBV7-9 and TRBJ2-7; 7 nucleotides agree with TRBD1. This CDR3 has 14 residues. With V trimmed by 5 bases and J by 5 bases, 9 bases remained unmatched. Germline CDR1 SEHNR, CDR2 FQNEAQ (reference sequence). This CDR3 reads CASSQRTGGHEQYF. The CDR3 bases are TGTGCCAGCAGCCAAAGGACAGGAGGCCACGAGCAGTACTTC. Using reference TRBV7-9 and TRBJ2-7 for the parts outside the CDR3, the full variable domain is DTGVSQNPRHKITKRGQNVTFRCDPISEHNRLYWYRQTLGQGPEFLTYFQNEAQLEKSRLLSDRFSAERPKGSFSTLEIQRTEQGDSAMYLCASSQRTGGHEQYFGPGTRLTVT.

V gene TRBV2 combines with J gene TRBJ1-5; a possible D gene is TRBD1 (5 bases). Germline values: CDR1 SNHLY, CDR2 FYNNEI. The length of the CDR3 is 14 residues. V was clipped by 4 bases and J by 6 bases, with 13 bases between them. CDR3 in amino acids: CASSGGGKAQPQHF. The CDR3 DNA is TGTGCCAGCAGTGGCGGGGGGAAGGCTCAGCCCCAGCATTTT.

The chain is built from TRBV25-1 and TRBJ2-3, with 10 bases identical to TRBD1. CDR3 length: 16 amino acids. V lost 1 base and J lost 3; bases outside the gene matches: 4. The germline CDR1 and CDR2 sequences are MGHDK and SYGVNS. The CDR3 loop reads CASSESPGQGTDTQYF. In DNA form, the CDR3 reads TGTGCCAGCAGTGAATCCCCGGGACAGGGGACAGATACGCAGTATTTT.

This clone was seen a single time. This sequence joins TRBV27 and TRBJ2-7; possibly TRBD2 for D (5 bases). The CDR3 covers 12 residues. Trimming removed 6 bases at V and 7 bases at J, with 13 bases between. CDR1 is MNHEY, CDR2 SMNVEV, per germline (reference sequence). The CDR3 region has the DNA TGTGCCAGCAGGTCCGTCCGAGGGGAGCAGTACTTC. Translating it yields CASRSVRGEQYF.